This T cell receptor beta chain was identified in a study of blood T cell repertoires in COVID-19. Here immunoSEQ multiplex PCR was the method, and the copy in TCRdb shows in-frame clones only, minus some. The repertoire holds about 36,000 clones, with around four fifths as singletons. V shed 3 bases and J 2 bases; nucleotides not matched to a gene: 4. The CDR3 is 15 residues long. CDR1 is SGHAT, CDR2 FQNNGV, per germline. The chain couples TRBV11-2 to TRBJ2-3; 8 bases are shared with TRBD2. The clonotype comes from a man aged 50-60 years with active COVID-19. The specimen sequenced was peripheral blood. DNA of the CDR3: TGTGCCAGCAGCTTTGCGGGGGGCCCCACAGATACGCAGTATTTT. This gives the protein CASSFAGGPTDTQYF. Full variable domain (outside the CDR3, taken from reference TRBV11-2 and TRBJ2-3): EAGVAQSPRYKIIEKRQSVAFWCNPISGHATLYWYQQILGQGPKLLIQFQNNGVVDDSQLPKDRFSAERLKGVDSTLKIQPAKLEDSAVYLCASSFAGGPTDTQYFGPGTRLTVL.